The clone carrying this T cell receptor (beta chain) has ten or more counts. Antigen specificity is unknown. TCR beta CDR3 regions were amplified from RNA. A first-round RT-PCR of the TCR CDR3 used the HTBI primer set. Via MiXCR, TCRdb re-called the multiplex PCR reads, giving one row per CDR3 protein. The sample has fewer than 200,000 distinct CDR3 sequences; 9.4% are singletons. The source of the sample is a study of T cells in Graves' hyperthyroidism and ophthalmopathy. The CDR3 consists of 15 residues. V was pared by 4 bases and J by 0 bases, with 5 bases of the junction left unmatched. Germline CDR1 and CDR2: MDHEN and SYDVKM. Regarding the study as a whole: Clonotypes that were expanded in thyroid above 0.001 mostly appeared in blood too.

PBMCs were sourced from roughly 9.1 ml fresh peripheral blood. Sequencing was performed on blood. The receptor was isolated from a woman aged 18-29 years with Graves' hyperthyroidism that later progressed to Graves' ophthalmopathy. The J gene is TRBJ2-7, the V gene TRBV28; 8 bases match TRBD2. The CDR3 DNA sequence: TGTGCCAGCAGTTCCGTAGCGGGAAGCTCCTACGAGCAGTACTTC. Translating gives CASSSVAGSSYEQYF.